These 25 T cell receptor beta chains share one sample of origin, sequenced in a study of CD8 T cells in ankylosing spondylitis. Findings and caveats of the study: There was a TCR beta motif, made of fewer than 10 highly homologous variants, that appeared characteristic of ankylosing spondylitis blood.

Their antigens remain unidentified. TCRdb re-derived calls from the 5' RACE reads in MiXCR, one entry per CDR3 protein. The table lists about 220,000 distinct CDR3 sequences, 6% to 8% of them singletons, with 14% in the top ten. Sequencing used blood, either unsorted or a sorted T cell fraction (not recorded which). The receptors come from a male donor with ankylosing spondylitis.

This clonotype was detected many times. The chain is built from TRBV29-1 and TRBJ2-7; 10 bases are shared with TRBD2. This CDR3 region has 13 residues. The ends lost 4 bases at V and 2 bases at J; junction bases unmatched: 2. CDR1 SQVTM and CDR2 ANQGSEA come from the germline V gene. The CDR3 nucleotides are TGCAGCGTTGCTAGCGGGAGAACCTACGAGCAGTACTTC. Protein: CSVASGRTYEQYF.

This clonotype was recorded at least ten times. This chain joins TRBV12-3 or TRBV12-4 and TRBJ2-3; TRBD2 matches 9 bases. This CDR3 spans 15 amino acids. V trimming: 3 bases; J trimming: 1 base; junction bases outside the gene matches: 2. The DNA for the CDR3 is TGTGCCAGCAGTTTCAGCGGGGGGCGCACAGATACGCAGTATTTT. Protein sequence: CASSFSGGRTDTQYF.

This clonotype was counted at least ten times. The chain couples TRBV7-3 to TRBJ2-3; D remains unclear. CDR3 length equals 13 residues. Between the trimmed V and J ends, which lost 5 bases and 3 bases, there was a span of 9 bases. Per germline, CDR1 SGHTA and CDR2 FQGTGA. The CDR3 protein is CASSPIGTDTQYF. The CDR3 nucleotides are TGTGCCAGCAGCCCCATAGGAACAGATACGCAGTATTTT.

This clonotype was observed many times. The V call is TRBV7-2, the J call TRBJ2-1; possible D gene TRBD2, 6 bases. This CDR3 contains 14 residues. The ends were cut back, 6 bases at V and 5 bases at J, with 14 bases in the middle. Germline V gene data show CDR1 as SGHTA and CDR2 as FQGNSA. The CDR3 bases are TGTGCCAGCAGTCCGTGGGGGGAGGACAATGAGCAGTTCTTC. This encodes CASSPWGEDNEQFF.

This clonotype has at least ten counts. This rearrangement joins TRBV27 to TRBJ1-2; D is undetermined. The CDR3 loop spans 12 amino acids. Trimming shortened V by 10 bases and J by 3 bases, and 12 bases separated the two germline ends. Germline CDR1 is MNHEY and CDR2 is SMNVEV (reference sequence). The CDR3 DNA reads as TGTGCCACCCAAGGCAGCGACTATGGCTACACCTTC. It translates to CATQGSDYGYTF.

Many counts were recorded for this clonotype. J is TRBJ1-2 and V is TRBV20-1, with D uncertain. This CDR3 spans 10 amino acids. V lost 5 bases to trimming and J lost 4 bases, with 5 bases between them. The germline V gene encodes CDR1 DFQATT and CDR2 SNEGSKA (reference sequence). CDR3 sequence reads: CSALIYGYTF. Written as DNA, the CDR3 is TGCAGTGCTTTAATCTATGGCTACACCTTC.

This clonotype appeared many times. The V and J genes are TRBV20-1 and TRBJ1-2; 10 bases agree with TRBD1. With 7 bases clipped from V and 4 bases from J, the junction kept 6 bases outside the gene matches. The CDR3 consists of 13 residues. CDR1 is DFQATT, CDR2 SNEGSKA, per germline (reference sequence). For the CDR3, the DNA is TGCAGTGTATGGACAGGGGGTAGCTATGGCTACACCTTC. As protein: CSVWTGGSYGYTF.

CDR3: CASSEYRGGEQYF. CDR3 in DNA: TGTGCCAGCAGTGAATACCGGGGAGGCGAGCAGTACTTC. The chain carries TRBV25-1 and TRBJ2-7; maybe TRBD2 (6 bases). The germline CDR1 and CDR2 sequences are MGHDK and SYGVNS. With 0 bases removed from V and 6 bases from J, the gap between germline ends came to 9 bases. This CDR3 contains 13 residues.

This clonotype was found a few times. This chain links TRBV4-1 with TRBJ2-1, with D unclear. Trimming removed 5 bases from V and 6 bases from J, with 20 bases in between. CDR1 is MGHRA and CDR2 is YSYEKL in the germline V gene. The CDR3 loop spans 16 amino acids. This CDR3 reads CASSANDGLVGNEQFF. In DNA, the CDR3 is TGCGCCAGCAGCGCTAACGACGGCCTAGTAGGCAATGAGCAGTTCTTC.

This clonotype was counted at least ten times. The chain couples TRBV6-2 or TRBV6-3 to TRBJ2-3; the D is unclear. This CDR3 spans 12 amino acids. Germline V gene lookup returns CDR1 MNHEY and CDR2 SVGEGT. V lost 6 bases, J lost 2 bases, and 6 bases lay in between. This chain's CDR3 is CASSSDTDTQYF. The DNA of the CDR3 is TGTGCCAGCAGCTCGGACACAGATACGCAGTATTTT.

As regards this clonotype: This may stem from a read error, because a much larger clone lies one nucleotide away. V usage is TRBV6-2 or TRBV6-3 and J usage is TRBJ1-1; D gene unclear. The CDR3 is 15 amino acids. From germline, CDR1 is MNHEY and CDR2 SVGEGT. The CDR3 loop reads CASRYPGVRNTEAFF. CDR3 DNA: TGTGCCAGCCGTTACCCGGGCGTAAGGAACACTGAAGCTTTCTTT.

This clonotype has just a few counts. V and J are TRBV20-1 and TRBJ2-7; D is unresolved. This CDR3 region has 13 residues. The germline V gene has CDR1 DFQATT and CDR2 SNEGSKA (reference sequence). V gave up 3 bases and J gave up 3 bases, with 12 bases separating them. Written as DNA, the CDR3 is TGCAGTGCTAGTGACGCCCAGGACTACGAGCAGTACTTC. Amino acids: CSASDAQDYEQYF.

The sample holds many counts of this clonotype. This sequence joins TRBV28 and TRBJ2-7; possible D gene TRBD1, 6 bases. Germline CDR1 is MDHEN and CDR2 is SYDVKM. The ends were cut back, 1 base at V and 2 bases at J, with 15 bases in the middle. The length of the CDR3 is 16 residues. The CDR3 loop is CASSLLRQAPTYEQYF. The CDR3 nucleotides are TGTGCCAGCAGTTTATTGAGACAGGCACCCACCTACGAGCAGTACTTC.

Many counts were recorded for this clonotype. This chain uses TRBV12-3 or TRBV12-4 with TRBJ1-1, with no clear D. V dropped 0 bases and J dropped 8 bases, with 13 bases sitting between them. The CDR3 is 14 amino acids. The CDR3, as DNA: TGTGCCAGCAGTTTAGCGGGCCATGCGATGGAAGCTTTCTTT. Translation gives CASSLAGHAMEAFF.

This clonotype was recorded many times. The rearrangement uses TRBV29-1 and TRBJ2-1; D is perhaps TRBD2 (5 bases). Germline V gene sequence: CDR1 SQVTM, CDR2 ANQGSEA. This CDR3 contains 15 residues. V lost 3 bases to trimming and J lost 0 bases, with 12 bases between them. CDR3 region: CSVDGGRSSYNEQFF. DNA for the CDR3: TGCAGCGTTGATGGAGGACGTAGCTCCTACAATGAGCAGTTCTTC.

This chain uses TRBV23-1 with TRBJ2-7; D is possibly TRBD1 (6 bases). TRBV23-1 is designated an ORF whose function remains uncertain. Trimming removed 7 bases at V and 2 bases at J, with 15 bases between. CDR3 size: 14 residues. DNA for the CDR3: TGCGCCAGCACCCGGGACACCGACGCCTACGAGCAGTACTTC. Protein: CASTRDTDAYEQYF.

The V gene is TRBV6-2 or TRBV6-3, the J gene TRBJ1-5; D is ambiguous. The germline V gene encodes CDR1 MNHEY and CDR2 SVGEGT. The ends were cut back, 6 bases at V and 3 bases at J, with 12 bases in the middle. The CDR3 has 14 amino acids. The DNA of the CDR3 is TGTGCCAGCAGCTCCGGACGGTACAATCAGCCCCAGCATTTT. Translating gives CASSSGRYNQPQHF.

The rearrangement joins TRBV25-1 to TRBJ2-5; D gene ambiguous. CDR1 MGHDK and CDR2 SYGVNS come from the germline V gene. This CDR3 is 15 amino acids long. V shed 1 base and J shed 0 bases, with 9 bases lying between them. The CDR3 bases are TGTGCCAGCAGTGAATTGGGTGAGAACCAAGAGACCCAGTACTTC. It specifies CASSELGENQETQYF.

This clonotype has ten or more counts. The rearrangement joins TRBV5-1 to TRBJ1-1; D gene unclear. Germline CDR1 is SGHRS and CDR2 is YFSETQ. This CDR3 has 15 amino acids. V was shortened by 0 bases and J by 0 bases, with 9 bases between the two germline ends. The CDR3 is CASSLGRSVNTEAFF. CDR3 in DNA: TGCGCCAGCAGCTTGGGCAGGTCCGTGAACACTGAAGCTTTCTTT.

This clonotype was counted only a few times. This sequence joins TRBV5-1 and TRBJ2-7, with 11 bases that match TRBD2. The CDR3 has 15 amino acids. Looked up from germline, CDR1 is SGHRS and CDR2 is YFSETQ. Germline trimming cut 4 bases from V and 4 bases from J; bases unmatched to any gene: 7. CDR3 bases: TGCGCCAGCAGCCCGACTAGCGGGATTCGTTACGAGCAGTACTTC. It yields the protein CASSPTSGIRYEQYF.

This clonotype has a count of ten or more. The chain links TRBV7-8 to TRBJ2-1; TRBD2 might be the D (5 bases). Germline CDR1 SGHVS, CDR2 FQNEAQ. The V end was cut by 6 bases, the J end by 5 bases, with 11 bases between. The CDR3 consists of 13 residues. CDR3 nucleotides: TGTGCCAGCAGGCTATGGCGGGACAATGAGCAGTTCTTC. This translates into CASRLWRDNEQFF.

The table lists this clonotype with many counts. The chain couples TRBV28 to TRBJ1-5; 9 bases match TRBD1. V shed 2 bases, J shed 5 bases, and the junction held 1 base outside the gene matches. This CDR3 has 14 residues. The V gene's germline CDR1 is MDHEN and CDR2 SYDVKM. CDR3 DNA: TGTGCCAGCAGTTTAGGGACAGGGTATCAGCCCCAGCATTTT. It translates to CASSLGTGYQPQHF.

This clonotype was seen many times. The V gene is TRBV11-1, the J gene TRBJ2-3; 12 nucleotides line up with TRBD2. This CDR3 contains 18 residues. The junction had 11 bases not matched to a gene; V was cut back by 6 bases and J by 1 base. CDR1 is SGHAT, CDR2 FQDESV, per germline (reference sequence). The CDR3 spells CASSSTSGSWTGTDTQYF. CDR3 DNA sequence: TGTGCCAGCAGTTCGACTAGCGGGAGTTGGACTGGCACAGATACGCAGTATTTT.

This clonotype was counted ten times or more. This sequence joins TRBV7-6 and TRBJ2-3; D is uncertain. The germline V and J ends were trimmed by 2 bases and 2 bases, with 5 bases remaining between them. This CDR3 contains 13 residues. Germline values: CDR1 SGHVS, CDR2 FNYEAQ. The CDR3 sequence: CASSLSVTDTQYF. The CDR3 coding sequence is TGTGCCAGCAGCTTATCCGTCACAGATACGCAGTATTTT.

The CDR3 region is CASSLTYGYTF. In DNA, the CDR3 is TGTGCCAGCAGCCTCACGTACGGCTACACCTTC. The chain has TRBV11-2 and TRBJ1-2; D remains unclear. CDR1 and CDR2 from the germline V gene are SGHAT and FQNNGV. The CDR3 contains 11 residues. V was pared by 5 bases and J by 8 bases, with 9 bases between. Filled out from reference TRBV11-2 and TRBJ1-2, the complete variable domain reads EAGVAQSPRYKIIEKRQSVAFWCNPISGHATLYWYQQILGQGPKLLIQFQNNGVVDDSQLPKDRFSAERLKGVDSTLKIQPAKLEDSAVYLCASSLTYGYTFGSGTRLTVV.